This record concerns one T cell receptor beta chain sequence. No antigen is known for it. This table comes from immunoSEQ multiplex PCR, and its TCRdb copy is limited to in-frame clones, with some not included. There are roughly 18,000 clones in the sample; about 70% occur only once, and 21% lies in the top ten. This entry belongs to a study of somatic mutations in cytotoxic T cells in rheumatoid arthritis. Trimming cost V 5 bases and J 0 bases, with 17 bases left between them. This CDR3 has 17 amino acids. Germline V gene data show CDR1 as SGHAT and CDR2 as FQNNGV. Study-wide results and caveats: CD8+ clonality rose with age in rheumatoid arthritis patients, unlike in healthy controls. Rheumatoid arthritis patients and age-matched healthy controls showed no significant difference in CD8+ T-cell clonality. With some 68 patients examined, about eight had a largest CD8+ clone exceeding 20% of CD8+ cells.

The rearrangement uses TRBV11-2 and TRBJ2-1; D may be TRBD1 (5 bases). The sequence was collected from a woman aged 60-75 years in good health. Sequencing input: CD8+ T cells sorted from blood. CDR3 nucleotides: TGTGCCAGCAGCACCGGCTACAGGAGAATCTCCTACAATGAGCAGTTCTTC. This translates into CASSTGYRRISYNEQFF.